This T cell receptor (beta chain) was obtained from a study of CD8 T cells in Susac syndrome. cDNA came from about 0.5 to 1 ug RNA primed by random hexamers. Across 54 Vbeta and 13 Jbeta, immunoSEQ multiplex PCR amplified TCR beta CDR3. TCRdb ran MiXCR on the immunoSEQ multiplex PCR reads and lists one entry per CDR3 protein. The table shows roughly 140,000 distinct CDR3 sequences, with 85% to 95% occurring only once. TEMRA cells were FACS-enriched, while CD8+ and CD4+ T cells were negatively isolated. The CDR3 is 16 amino acids. Germline CDR1 and CDR2: SGHNT and YYREEE (reference sequence). V lost 1 base and J lost 2; bases outside the gene matches: 5.

This receptor was identified in a human donor in good health. Sequenced material: CD8+ T cells from PBMCs. V and J are TRBV5-4 and TRBJ2-7, with TRBD2 matching over 11 bases. The CDR3 loop is CASSLLAGGHAYEQYF. The CDR3 coding sequence is TGTGCCAGCAGCTTGCTAGCGGGAGGCCACGCCTACGAGCAGTACTTC. The whole variable domain, filled in from reference TRBV5-4 and TRBJ2-7, reads ETGVTQSPTHLIKTRGQQVTLRCSSQSGHNTVSWYQQALGQGPQFIFQYYREEENGRGNFPPRFSGLQFPNYSSELNVNALELDDSALYLCASSLLAGGHAYEQYFGPGTRLTVT.